A single sample gave rise to the 8 T cell receptor beta chains below, sequenced in a study of CD8+ T cells in alopecia areata. Extraction of RNA preceded its reverse transcription into cDNA, which served as the sequencing template. Here immunoSEQ multiplex PCR was the method, and the copy in TCRdb shows in-frame clones only, minus some. The sample records over 70,000 clones, roughly 70% being singletons. Treatment noted: oral pan-JAK inhibitor, 5-10 mg twice daily. Source: CD8+ T cells sorted from blood, taken at week 24, from a patient treated with tofacitinib. The source is a human donor with alopecia areata.

In this sample, this clone is medium-sized. CDR3 sequence: CASSQSGLGTPDTQYF. The CDR3 bases are TGCGCCAGCAGCCAATCCGGACTCGGAACCCCAGATACGCAGTATTTT. The chain links TRBV4-3 to TRBJ2-3; D is perhaps TRBD2 (5 bases). The CDR3 runs to 16 residues. Germline V CDR1 and CDR2: LGHNA, YSLEER. V lost 2 bases and J lost 4, with 16 bases in between.

The chain carries TRBV27 and TRBJ2-2, with unresolved D. Germline values: CDR1 MNHEY, CDR2 SMNVEV (reference sequence). There are 12 residues in the CDR3. The ends were cut back, 4 bases at V and 3 bases at J, with 3 bases in the middle. As DNA, the CDR3 is TGTGCCAGCAGTTCGTACACCGGGGAGCTGTTTTTT. Translation: CASSSYTGELFF.

This clone was recorded a few times. The chain has TRBV13 and TRBJ2-1; TRBD2 matches 14 bases. Germline values: CDR1 PRHDT, CDR2 FYEKMQ (reference sequence). This CDR3 is built from 16 residues. With V trimmed by 5 bases and J by 4 bases, 4 bases remained unmatched. This CDR3 reads CASSRTSGGFYNEQFF. The DNA of the CDR3 is TGTGCCAGCAGCCGGACTAGCGGGGGGTTTTACAATGAGCAGTTCTTC.

The V gene is TRBV7-9, the J gene TRBJ2-7, with 10 bases that match TRBD1. V gave up 5 bases and J gave up 3 bases; unmatched junction bases: 4. There are 14 residues in the CDR3. Germline V gene data show CDR1 as SEHNR and CDR2 as FQNEAQ (reference sequence). CDR3 loop: CASSGGQGSYEQYF. CDR3 in DNA: TGTGCCAGCAGCGGGGGACAGGGGAGCTACGAGCAGTACTTC.

This clone was seen a single time. The chain is built from TRBV5-6 and TRBJ1-5; 11 bases fit TRBD1. The germline CDR1 and CDR2 sequences are SGHDT and YYEEEE. CDR3 length: 13 amino acids. V lost 0 bases to trimming and J lost 15 bases; unmatched junction nucleotides: 5. The CDR3 bases are TGTGCCAGCAGCTTGGCGGGACAGGGGGACCGGCATTTT. Residues: CASSLAGQGDRHF. Using reference TRBV5-6 and TRBJ1-5 for the parts outside the CDR3, the full variable domain is DAGVTQSPTHLIKTRGQQVTLRCSPKSGHDTVSWYQQALGQGPQFIFQYYEEEERQRGNFPDRFSGHQFPNYSSELNVNALLLGDSALYLCASSLAGQGDRHFGDGTRLSIL.

The chain is built from TRBV28 and TRBJ2-7; D ambiguous. Trimming took 5 bases from V and 4 from J, leaving 12 bases between them. The CDR3 is 13 residues long. Germline loops: CDR1 MDHEN, CDR2 SYDVKM. CDR3 DNA sequence: TGTGCCAGCAGTCCCCCCGAAGTTTACGAGCAGTACTTC. The encoded protein is CASSPPEVYEQYF.

The chain is built from TRBV28 and TRBJ2-7; TRBD1 might be the D (6 bases). Trimming cost V 4 bases and J 9 bases, with 16 bases left between them. The CDR3 runs to 13 residues. CDR1 is MDHEN, CDR2 SYDVKM, per germline. The CDR3 protein is CASSSHRTVGQYF. In nucleotides, the CDR3 is TGTGCCAGCAGTTCCCACAGGACAGTCGGGCAGTACTTC. The whole variable domain, filled in from reference TRBV28 and TRBJ2-7, reads DVKVTQSSRYLVKRTGEKVFLECVQDMDHENMFWYRQDPGLGLRLIYFSYDVKMKEKGDIPEGYSVSREKKERFSLILESASTNQTSMYLCASSSHRTVGQYFGPGTRLTVT.

The chain joins TRBV5-1 to TRBJ2-7; D perhaps matches TRBD2 (6 bases). V was shortened by 4 bases and J by 2 bases, with 16 bases between the two germline ends. The CDR3 loop spans 15 amino acids. The V gene's germline CDR1 is SGHRS and CDR2 YFSETQ. The CDR3: CASSLSAGKTYEQYF. The DNA of the CDR3 is TGCGCCAGCAGCCTGTCCGCGGGAAAGACCTACGAGCAGTACTTC.